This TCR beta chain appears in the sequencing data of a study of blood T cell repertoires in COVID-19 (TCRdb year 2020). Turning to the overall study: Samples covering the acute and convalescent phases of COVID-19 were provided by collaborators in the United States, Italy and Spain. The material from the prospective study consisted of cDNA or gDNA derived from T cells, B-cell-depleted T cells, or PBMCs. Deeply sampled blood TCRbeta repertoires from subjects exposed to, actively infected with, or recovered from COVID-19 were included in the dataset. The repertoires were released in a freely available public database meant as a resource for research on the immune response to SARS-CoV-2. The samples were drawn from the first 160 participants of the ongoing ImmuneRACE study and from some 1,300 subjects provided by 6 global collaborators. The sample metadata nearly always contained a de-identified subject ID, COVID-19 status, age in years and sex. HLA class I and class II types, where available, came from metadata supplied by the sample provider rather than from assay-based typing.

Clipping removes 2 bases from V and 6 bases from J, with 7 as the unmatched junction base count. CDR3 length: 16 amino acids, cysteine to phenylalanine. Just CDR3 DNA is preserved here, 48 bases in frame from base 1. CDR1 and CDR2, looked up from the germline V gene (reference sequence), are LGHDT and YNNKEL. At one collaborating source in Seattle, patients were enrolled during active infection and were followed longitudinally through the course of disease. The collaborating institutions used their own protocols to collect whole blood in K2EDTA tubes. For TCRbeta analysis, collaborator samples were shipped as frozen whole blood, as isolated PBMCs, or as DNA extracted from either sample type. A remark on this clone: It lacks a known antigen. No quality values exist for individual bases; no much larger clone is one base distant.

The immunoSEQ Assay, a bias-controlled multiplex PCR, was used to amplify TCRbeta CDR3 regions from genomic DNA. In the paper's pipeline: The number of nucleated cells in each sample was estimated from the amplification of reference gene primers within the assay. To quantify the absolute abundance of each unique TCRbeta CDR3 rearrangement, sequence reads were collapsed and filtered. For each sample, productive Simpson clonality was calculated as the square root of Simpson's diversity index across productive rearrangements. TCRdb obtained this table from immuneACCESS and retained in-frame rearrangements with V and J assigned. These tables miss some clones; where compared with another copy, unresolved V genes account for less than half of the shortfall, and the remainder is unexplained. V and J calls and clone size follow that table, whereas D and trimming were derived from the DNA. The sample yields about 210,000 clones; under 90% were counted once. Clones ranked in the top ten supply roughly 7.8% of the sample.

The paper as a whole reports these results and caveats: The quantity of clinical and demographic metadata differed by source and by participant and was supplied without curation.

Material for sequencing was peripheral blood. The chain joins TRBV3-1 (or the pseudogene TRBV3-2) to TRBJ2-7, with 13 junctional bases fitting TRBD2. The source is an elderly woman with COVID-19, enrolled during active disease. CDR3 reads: CASSQRTSGGGSEQYF. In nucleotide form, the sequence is TGTGCCAGCAGCCAACGGACTAGCGGGGGAGGGAGCGAGCAGTACTTC.